This is a list of T cell receptor beta chains from one sample in a study of T cell repertoires in aging, cancer and after chemotherapy. MiXCR, applied by TCRdb to the multiplex PCR reads, yields one record per CDR3 protein. Among some 3,500 distinct CDR3 sequences, 20% to 25% were seen once, and the ten largest hold roughly a fifth. Sequencing was carried out using blood. The receptors originated from a human donor with a blood cancer. The CDR3 runs from the conserved cysteine through the conserved F or W. The order of the fields is J gene, clone size, V gene, D gene, CDR3 protein, CDR3 DNA. The D gene is left open where the match is weak. A clone size is listed for some rows: how often the clone was seen (once, few, many), or a class if it is expanded.

>TRBJ2-7|NA|TRBV13|NA
CASSPIPRVYEQYF
TGTGCCAGCAGCCCTATCCCGAGGGTCTACGAGCAGTACTTC
>TRBJ2-3|medium-sized|TRBV6-1|NA
CASSEPDRGTDTQYF
TGTGCCAGCAGTGAACCCGATAGGGGGACAGATACGCAGTATTTT
>TRBJ2-7|NA|TRBV24-1|NA
CATSDTTGHPYEQYF
TGTGCCACCAGTGACACGACCGGACACCCATACGAGCAGTACTTC
>TRBJ2-1|medium-sized|TRBV20-1|NA
CSARLRPDEQFF
TGCAGTGCTAGGTTACGGCCCGATGAGCAGTTCTTC
>TRBJ2-6|NA|TRBV20-1|TRBD1
CSASQQGARSGANVLTF
TGCAGTGCTAGCCAACAGGGGGCTCGCTCTGGGGCCAACGTCCTGACTTTC
>TRBJ2-5|NA|TRBV5-5|NA
CASGALATYQETQYF
TGTGCCAGCGGGGCTCTAGCGACCTACCAAGAGACCCAGTACTTC
>TRBJ1-6|NA|TRBV4-1|TRBD1
CASSSRQGSYNSPLHF
TGCGCCAGCAGTTCCAGACAGGGCTCCTATAATTCACCCCTCCACTTT
>TRBJ2-2|NA|TRBV27|NA
CASSSILPRGHISNTGELFF
TGTGCCAGCAGTTCCATCCTCCCCCGCGGGCATATATCGAACACCGGGGAGCTGTTTTTT
>TRBJ1-2|medium-sized|TRBV6-1|TRBD1
CASSEAGTGGYGYTF
TGTGCCAGCAGTGAAGCCGGGACAGGGGGCTATGGCTACACCTTC
>TRBJ1-5|medium-sized|TRBV10-3|NA
CAISIDRSSQPQHF
TGTGCCATCAGTATAGACAGATCGAGTCAGCCCCAGCATTTT
>TRBJ2-1|NA|TRBV24-1|TRBD1
CATSDTGQGGGEQFF
TGTGCCACCAGTGACACGGGACAGGGAGGTGGTGAGCAGTTCTTC
>TRBJ1-5|NA|TRBV5-3|NA
CASSLSTGVNQPQHF
TGCGCCAGCAGCTTGAGTACAGGAGTTAATCAGCCCCAGCATTTT
>TRBJ2-3|NA|TRBV24-1|TRBD1
CATSDSEQGTGTQYF
TGTGCCACCAGTGATTCGGAACAGGGGACGGGTACGCAGTATTTT
>TRBJ2-1|medium-sized|TRBV18|NA
CASSPPGESEQFF
TGTGCCAGCTCACCCCCGGGGGAAAGCGAGCAGTTCTTC
>TRBJ2-7|medium-sized|TRBV19|NA
CASSIAPGTVYEQYF
TGTGCCAGTAGTATAGCTCCCGGGACCGTCTACGAGCAGTACTTC
>TRBJ1-1|large|TRBV29-1|NA
CSVDMGRAVFF
TGCAGCGTTGATATGGGACGGGCTGTTTTCTTT
>TRBJ2-7|medium-sized|TRBV6-5|NA
CASRRLAAQNPYEQYF
TGTGCCAGCAGGCGGTTGGCAGCACAGAATCCCTACGAGCAGTACTTC
>TRBJ2-4|NA|TRBV6-1|TRBD1
CASSEGTGGTKNIQYF
TGTGCCAGCAGTGAGGGGACAGGGGGGACCAAAAACATTCAGTACTTC
>TRBJ1-2|medium-sized|TRBV18|NA
CASSPLQGQSSDGYTF
TGTGCCAGCTCACCATTACAGGGACAAAGCTCGGATGGCTACACCTTC
>TRBJ2-1|few|TRBV7-2|NA
CASSRGEQFF
TGTGCCAGCAGCAGAGGGGAGCAGTTCTTC
>TRBJ2-6|few|TRBV5-1|NA
CASSSYRAGANVLTF
TGCGCCAGCAGCTCCTACAGGGCTGGGGCCAACGTCCTGACTTTC
>TRBJ2-5|NA|TRBV7-9|NA
CASSTGQPQETQYF
TGTGCCAGCAGCACTGGACAGCCCCAAGAGACCCAGTACTTC
>TRBJ2-7|medium-sized|TRBV27|NA
CASGIPGPYEQYF
TGTGCCAGCGGAATCCCTGGCCCCTACGAGCAGTACTTC
>TRBJ2-1|NA|TRBV15|TRBD2
CATSPRTSGNNEQFF
TGTGCCACCAGCCCACGGACTAGCGGGAACAATGAGCAGTTCTTC
>TRBJ1-1|medium-sized|TRBV12-3/TRBV12-4|TRBD1
CASTRDRASEAFF
TGTGCCAGCACTCGGGACAGGGCCTCTGAAGCTTTCTTT
>TRBJ2-1|large|TRBV20-1|NA
CSAREGVYNEQFF
TGCAGTGCTAGAGAAGGGGTCTACAATGAGCAGTTCTTC
>TRBJ1-1|medium-sized|TRBV5-4|TRBD1
CASSLQGADTEAFF
TGTGCCAGCAGCTTGCAGGGGGCTGACACTGAAGCTTTCTTT
>TRBJ2-5|medium-sized|TRBV30|TRBD1
CAWNQGARETQYF
TGTGCCTGGAATCAGGGGGCGCGGGAGACCCAGTACTTC
>TRBJ2-7|NA|TRBV12-3/TRBV12-4|NA
CASGTGRSHEQYF
TGTGCCAGCGGGACCGGGAGAAGCCACGAGCAGTACTTC
>TRBJ1-5|medium-sized|TRBV20-1|NA
CSASPMTSVDQPQHF
TGCAGTGCTAGCCCTATGACGTCCGTCGATCAGCCCCAGCATTTT
>TRBJ2-3|few|TRBV20-1|TRBD2
CSASSGETTDTQYF
TGCAGTGCGTCTAGCGGGGAGACCACAGATACGCAGTATTTT
>TRBJ1-6|large|TRBV6-6|NA
CAIAAASDNSPLHF
TGTGCCATCGCGGCAGCCTCTGATAATTCACCCCTCCACTTT
>TRBJ2-3|few|TRBV20-1|NA
CSANPSPGIADTQYF
TGCAGTGCAAACCCCTCCCCAGGGATAGCAGATACGCAGTATTTT
>TRBJ1-5|once|TRBV20-1|NA
CSARGPLITSNQPQHF
TGCAGTGCTAGAGGCCCCCTCATTACGAGCAATCAGCCCCAGCATTTT
>TRBJ1-5|few|TRBV5-4|NA
CASSHGQGNQPQHF
TGTGCCAGCAGCCACGGGCAGGGCAATCAGCCCCAGCATTTT
>TRBJ1-5|medium-sized|TRBV30|TRBD1
CAWSAARGRGVQGSNQPQHF
TGTGCCTGGAGTGCGGCTAGAGGCAGGGGAGTACAGGGGAGCAATCAGCCCCAGCATTTT
>TRBJ1-2|few|TRBV5-1|NA
CASSPRQGYGYTF
TGCGCCAGCAGCCCTAGGCAGGGATATGGCTACACCTTC
>TRBJ2-7|medium-sized|TRBV15|NA
CATSRDRGGVGLEQYF
TGTGCCACCAGCAGAGATCGGGGCGGGGTGGGACTGGAGCAGTACTTC
>TRBJ2-4|medium-sized|TRBV6-2/TRBV6-3|NA
CASSKRYIAKNIQYF
TGTGCCAGCAGCAAACGTTACATAGCCAAAAACATTCAGTACTTC
>TRBJ1-6|NA|TRBV20-1|NA
CSARTRQRTADSPLHF
TGCAGTGCTAGAACCAGGCAGCGTACCGCAGATTCACCCCTCCACTTT
>TRBJ1-2|medium-sized|TRBV15|NA
CATSRDNAGYTF
TGTGCCACCAGCAGAGATAACGCTGGCTACACCTTC
>TRBJ1-2|NA|TRBV7-2|NA
CASSLEQGSYGYTF
TGTGCCAGCAGCTTAGAGCAGGGTAGCTATGGCTACACCTTC
>TRBJ2-2|few|TRBV7-9|NA
CASSPRASTGELFF
TGTGCCAGCAGCCCCAGAGCTAGCACCGGGGAGCTGTTTTTT
>TRBJ1-4|NA|TRBV11-3|NA
CASSPQSSSRNEKLFF
TGTGCCAGCAGCCCTCAATCTAGTTCTCGTAATGAAAAACTGTTTTTT
>TRBJ1-3|few|TRBV18|TRBD1
CASSPQTQGVENTIYF
TGTGCCAGCTCACCACAAACCCAGGGGGTTGAAAACACCATATATTTT
>TRBJ2-2|NA|TRBV5-6|TRBD2
CASSWGRAGGELFF
TGTGCCAGCAGCTGGGGGAGGGCCGGCGGGGAGCTGTTTTTT
>TRBJ2-1|medium-sized|TRBV27|TRBD2
CASSPRRGGRNEQFF
TGTGCCAGCAGTCCCCGGCGGGGGGGAAGGAATGAGCAGTTCTTC
>TRBJ2-1|medium-sized|TRBV12-3/TRBV12-4|NA
CASSARDEQFF
TGTGCCAGCAGTGCGAGGGATGAGCAGTTCTTC
>TRBJ1-1|NA|TRBV18|NA
CASSLQGTGETEAFF
TGTGCCAGCTCACTACAGGGAACGGGAGAGACTGAAGCTTTCTTT
>TRBJ1-1|once|TRBV7-2|NA
CASSVRFGASEAFF
TGTGCCAGCAGCGTCCGATTCGGGGCGTCTGAAGCTTTCTTT
>TRBJ1-2|few|TRBV7-2|TRBD1
CASSSRGRGGYTF
TGTGCCAGCAGCTCCAGGGGGCGGGGTGGCTACACCTTC
>TRBJ2-2|medium-sized|TRBV5-1|NA
CASSLGQGGTGELFF
TGCGCCAGCAGCTTGGGCCAGGGAGGCACCGGGGAGCTGTTTTTT